The 18 T cell receptor beta chains below all came from one sample that was sequenced in a study of T cells in Graves' hyperthyroidism and ophthalmopathy. Amplified TCR beta CDR3 regions came from RNA transcripts. HTBI primers were used for first-round RT-PCR of the TCR CDR3. TCRdb itself ran the multiplex PCR reads through MiXCR, one entry per CDR3 protein. The sample contains some 500,000 distinct CDR3 sequences, approximately 25% of which appear only once. Sequencing used blood. The receptor source for this set is a woman aged 25-40 years with Graves' ophthalmopathy.

This rearrangement joins TRBV2 to TRBJ1-2; maybe TRBD1 (5 bases). Trimming stripped 1 base from V and 3 bases from J, with 12 bases between. The CDR3 extends over 15 amino acids. Germline lookup yields CDR1 SNHLY and CDR2 FYNNEI. The CDR3 is CASSEGSGGYYGYTF. The CDR3 nucleotides are TGTGCCAGCAGTGAAGGTTCCGGGGGATACTATGGCTACACCTTC.

This clonotype turned up a few times. The J gene is TRBJ1-5, the V gene TRBV4-1; D may be TRBD1 (5 bases). V gave up 0 bases and J gave up 4 bases, with 10 bases separating them. Germline V CDR1 and CDR2: MGHRA, YSYEKL. This CDR3 is 15 amino acids long. The CDR3 DNA is TGCGCCAGCAGCCAAGACGGGCCAGGGAATCAGCCCCAGCATTTT. Translation gives CASSQDGPGNQPQHF.

The V and J genes are TRBV12-3 or TRBV12-4 and TRBJ2-7; no clear D. CDR3 length: 12 residues. V shed 3 bases and J shed 5 bases, with 8 bases lying between them. The CDR3 coding sequence is TGTGCCAGCAGTTTGTTTTCGAACGAGCAGTACTTC. This encodes CASSLFSNEQYF.

Many counts were recorded for this clonotype. V is TRBV6-5 and J is TRBJ1-3, with a weak D call TRBD1 (5 bases). The CDR3 is 17 amino acids. The germline CDR1 and CDR2 sequences are MNHEY and SVGAGI. Between the trimmed V and J ends, which lost 4 bases and 0 bases, there was a span of 16 bases. The CDR3 here is CASSSPHLTASGNTIYF. The CDR3 DNA is TGTGCCAGCAGTTCACCTCACCTGACAGCCTCTGGAAACACCATATATTTT.

This clonotype came up many times. V and J are TRBV3-1 and TRBJ2-4; perhaps TRBD1 as D (5 bases). The germline V and J ends were trimmed by 1 base and 9 bases, with 10 bases remaining between them. Germline V gene sequence: CDR1 LGHDT, CDR2 YNNKEL (reference sequence). The CDR3 is 13 amino acids. CDR3 in amino acids: CASSQARVSIQYF. DNA for the CDR3: TGTGCCAGCAGCCAAGCCAGGGTGAGCATTCAGTACTTC.

The CDR3 reads CSASDGTVAETQYF. For the CDR3, the DNA is TGCAGTGCTAGCGACGGGACAGTCGCGGAGACCCAGTACTTC. The V gene is TRBV20-1, the J gene TRBJ2-5; 7 nucleotides align to TRBD1. This CDR3 comprises 14 residues. With V trimmed by 3 bases and J by 5 bases, 9 bases remained unmatched. The V gene's germline CDR1 is DFQATT and CDR2 SNEGSKA (reference sequence).

At least ten counts were recorded for this clonotype. This chain joins TRBV12-3 or TRBV12-4 and TRBJ1-2, with D possibly matching TRBD1 (5 bases). V lost 1 base to trimming and J lost 7 bases, with 7 bases between them. The CDR3 has 12 residues. The CDR3 loop is CASSLGGSGYTF. CDR3 coding DNA: TGTGCCAGCAGTTTAGGGGGCAGTGGCTACACCTTC.

This clonotype was seen repeatedly, ten times or more. The V call is TRBV11-2, the J call TRBJ1-4; D gene unclear. The CDR3 extends over 17 amino acids. V dropped 0 bases and J dropped 1 base, with 12 bases sitting between them. Germline V gene data show CDR1 as SGHAT and CDR2 as FQNNGV. CDR3 protein: CASSLDRWDVTNEKLFF. The CDR3 bases are TGTGCCAGCAGCTTAGACCGCTGGGATGTAACTAATGAAAAACTGTTTTTT.

Worth noting for this clonotype: A much bigger clone sits one base away, suggesting this may be a read error. The rearrangement joins TRBV7-8 to TRBJ2-7; TRBD1 might be the D (6 bases). Per the germline V gene, CDR1 is SGHVS and CDR2 is FQNEAQ. This CDR3 comprises 14 residues. CDR3 nucleotide sequence: TGTGCCAGCAGCGACCTGGACAGTACCTACGAGCAGCACTTC. Residues: CASSDLDSTYEQHF.

The rearrangement joins TRBV5-1 to TRBJ2-3, with TRBD1 matching over 7 bases. CDR3 length: 15 amino acids. V lost 1 base to trimming and J lost 6 bases; unmatched junction nucleotides: 8. Per the germline V gene, CDR1 is SGHRS and CDR2 is YFSETQ. The CDR3 region has the DNA TGCGCCAGCAGCTTGACAGGGGCAGCTACGGATACGCAGTATTTT. Translated, it gives CASSLTGAATDTQYF.

This clonotype was detected ten times or more. This rearrangement joins TRBV7-3 to TRBJ2-4; 9 bases are a match to TRBD1. With 5 bases clipped from V and 15 bases from J, the junction kept 8 bases outside the gene matches. This CDR3 has 12 residues. The germline gives CDR1 SGHTA, CDR2 FQGTGA. This CDR3 reads CASSEPGQGLYF. CDR3 sequence (DNA): TGTGCCAGCAGCGAACCGGGACAGGGTTTGTACTTC.

Many counts were recorded for this clonotype. V and J are TRBV6-5 and TRBJ1-5; 9 bases are shared with TRBD1. The CDR3 covers 15 residues. Germline CDR1 and CDR2: MNHEY and SVGAGI. V was pared by 5 bases and J by 6 bases, with 8 bases of the junction left unmatched. CDR3 nucleotide sequence: TGTGCCAGCAGTAACCTCGGGACAGGGTTTCAGCCCCAGCATTTT. The encoded protein is CASSNLGTGFQPQHF.

This clonotype came up many times. The chain joins TRBV30 to TRBJ2-5; 11 bases agree with TRBD1. The CDR3 runs 14 residues. Germline V lookup: CDR1 GTSNPN, CDR2 SVGIG (reference sequence). V dropped 5 bases and J dropped 5; count of bases not matched to a gene: 7. In DNA form, the CDR3 reads TGTGCCTGGGGAGCTGGACAGGGGGCCGAGACCCAGTACTTC. Translation: CAWGAGQGAETQYF.

This chain connects TRBV9 to TRBJ1-1; TRBD1 agrees at 9 bases. The CDR3 consists of 13 residues. Germline values: CDR1 SGDLS, CDR2 YYNGEE. The J segment lost 11 bases and the V segment lost 4 bases, leaving 9 bases of the junction unmatched. The chain's CDR3 is CASSSGTGLAAFF. In DNA, the CDR3 is TGTGCCAGCAGCAGCGGGACAGGGTTAGCGGCTTTCTTT.

This clonotype appeared a few times. V usage is TRBV29-1 and J usage is TRBJ2-5, with 9 bases identical to TRBD2. J lost 0 bases, V lost 6 bases, and 5 bases had no gene match. The length of the CDR3 is 14 residues. The germline V gene encodes CDR1 SQVTM and CDR2 ANQGSEA. This chain's CDR3 is CSVRRLADQETQYF. The CDR3 region has the DNA TGCAGCGTCCGTCGACTAGCGGACCAAGAGACCCAGTACTTC.

This chain links TRBV11-2 with TRBJ1-2; the D gene is possibly TRBD1 (6 bases). Trimming stripped 0 bases from V and 3 bases from J, with 11 bases between. This CDR3 comprises 15 residues. Germline assignment: CDR1 SGHAT and CDR2 FQNNGV. As DNA, the CDR3 is TGTGCCAGCAGCTTAGAACAGGGAATTTACTATGGCTACACCTTC. Protein: CASSLEQGIYYGYTF.

This clonotype was seen at least ten times. The J gene is TRBJ1-5, the V gene TRBV19; D is uncertain. This CDR3 contains 13 residues. The germline CDR1 and CDR2 sequences are LNHDA and SQIVND (reference sequence). Trimming pared 7 bases from V and 0 bases from J, leaving 7 bases between. Here the CDR3 DNA reads TGTGCCAGTATCCCAGGTAGCAATCAGCCCCAGCATTTT. Protein: CASIPGSNQPQHF.

The CDR3 here is CASSLGTGSGAFF. The CDR3, as DNA: TGTGCCAGCAGTTTAGGGACAGGGTCAGGGGCTTTCTTT. This chain connects TRBV28 to TRBJ1-1, with TRBD1 matching over 9 bases. The germline gives CDR1 MDHEN, CDR2 SYDVKM. J gave up 11 bases and V 2 bases, and 6 bases lay outside the gene matches. This CDR3 comprises 13 residues.